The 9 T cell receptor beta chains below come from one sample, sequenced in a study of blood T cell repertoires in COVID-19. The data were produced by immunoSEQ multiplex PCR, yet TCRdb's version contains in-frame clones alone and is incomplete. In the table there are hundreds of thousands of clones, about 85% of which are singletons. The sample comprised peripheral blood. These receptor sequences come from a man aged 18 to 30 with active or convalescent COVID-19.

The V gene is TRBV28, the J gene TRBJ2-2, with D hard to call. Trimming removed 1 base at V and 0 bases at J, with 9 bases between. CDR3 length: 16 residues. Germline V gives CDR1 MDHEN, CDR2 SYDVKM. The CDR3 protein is CASSLLGNANTGELFF. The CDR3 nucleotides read TGTGCCAGCAGTTTATTGGGCAATGCGAACACCGGGGAGCTGTTTTTT. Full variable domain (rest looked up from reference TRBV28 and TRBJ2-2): DVKVTQSSRYLVKRTGEKVFLECVQDMDHENMFWYRQDPGLGLRLIYFSYDVKMKEKGDIPEGYSVSREKKERFSLILESASTNQTSMYLCASSLLGNANTGELFFGEGSRLTVL.

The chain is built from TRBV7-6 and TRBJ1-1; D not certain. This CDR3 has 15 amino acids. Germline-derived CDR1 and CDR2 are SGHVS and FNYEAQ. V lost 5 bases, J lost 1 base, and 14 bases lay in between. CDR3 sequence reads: CASSPRALQNTEAFF. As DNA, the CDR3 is TGTGCCAGCAGCCCAAGAGCACTCCAGAACACTGAAGCTTTCTTT.

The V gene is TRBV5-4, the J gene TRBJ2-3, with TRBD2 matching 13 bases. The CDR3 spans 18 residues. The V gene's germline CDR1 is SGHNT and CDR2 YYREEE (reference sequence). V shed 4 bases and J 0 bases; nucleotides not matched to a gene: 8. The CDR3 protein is CASSPGTSGVHSTDTQYF. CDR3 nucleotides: TGTGCCAGCAGCCCCGGGACTAGCGGGGTCCACAGCACAGATACGCAGTATTTT.

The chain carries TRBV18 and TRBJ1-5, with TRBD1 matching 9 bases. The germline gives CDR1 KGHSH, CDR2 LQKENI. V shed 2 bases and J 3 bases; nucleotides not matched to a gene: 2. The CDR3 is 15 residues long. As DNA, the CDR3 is TGTGCCAGCTCACCAAGGGACAGGGACAATCAGCCCCAGCATTTT. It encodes CASSPRDRDNQPQHF. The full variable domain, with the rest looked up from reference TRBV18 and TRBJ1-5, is NAGVMQNPRHLVRRRGQEARLRCSPMKGHSHVYWYRQLPEEGLKFMVYLQKENIIDESGMPKERFSAEFPKEGPSILRIQQVVRGDSAAYFCASSPRDRDNQPQHFGDGTRLSIL.

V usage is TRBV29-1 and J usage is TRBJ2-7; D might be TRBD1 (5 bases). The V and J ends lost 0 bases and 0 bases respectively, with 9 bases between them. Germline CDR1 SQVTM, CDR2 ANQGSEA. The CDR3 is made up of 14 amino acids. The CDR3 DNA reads TGCAGCGTTGAAGAGACCAGGGCCTCCTACGAGCAGTACTTC. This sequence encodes CSVEETRASYEQYF.

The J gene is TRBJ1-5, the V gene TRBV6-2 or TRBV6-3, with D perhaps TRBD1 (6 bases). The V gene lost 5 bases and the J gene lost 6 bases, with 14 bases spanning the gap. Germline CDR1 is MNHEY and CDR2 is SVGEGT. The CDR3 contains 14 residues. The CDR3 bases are TGTGCCAGCAGTCCGTGGGGGGGCGCTCAGCCCCAGCATTTT. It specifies CASSPWGGAQPQHF.

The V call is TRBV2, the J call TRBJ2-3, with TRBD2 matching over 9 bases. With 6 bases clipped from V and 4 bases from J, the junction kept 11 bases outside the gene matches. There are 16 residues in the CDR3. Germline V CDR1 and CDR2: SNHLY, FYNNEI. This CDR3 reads CASSLTPGLAPDTQYF. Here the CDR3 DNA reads TGTGCCAGCAGCCTTACCCCGGGACTAGCTCCAGATACGCAGTATTTT. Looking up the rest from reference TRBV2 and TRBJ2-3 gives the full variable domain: EPEVTQTPSHQVTQMGQEVILRCVPISNHLYFYWYRQILGQKVEFLVSFYNNEISEKSEIFDDQFSVERPDGSNFTLKIRSTKLEDSAMYFCASSLTPGLAPDTQYFGPGTRLTVL.

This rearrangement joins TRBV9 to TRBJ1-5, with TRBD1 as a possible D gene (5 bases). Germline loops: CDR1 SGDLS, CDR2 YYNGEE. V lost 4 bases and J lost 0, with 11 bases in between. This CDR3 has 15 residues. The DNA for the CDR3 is TGTGCCAGCAGCCTGCAGGGAAATAGCAATCAGCCCCAGCATTTT. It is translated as CASSLQGNSNQPQHF.

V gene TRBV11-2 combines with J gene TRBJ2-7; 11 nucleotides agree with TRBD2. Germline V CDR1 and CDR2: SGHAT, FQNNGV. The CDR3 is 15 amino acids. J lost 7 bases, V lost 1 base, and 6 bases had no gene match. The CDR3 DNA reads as TGTGCCAGCAGCTTAGGAGTAGCGGGAGGGCAAGAGCAGTACTTC. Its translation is CASSLGVAGGQEQYF.